A selection of T cell receptor beta chains follows, all from one sample in a study of blood T cell repertoires in COVID-19. The data were produced by immunoSEQ multiplex PCR, yet TCRdb's version contains in-frame clones alone and is incomplete. The profile shows roughly 300,000 clones, around 84% of them singletons. The sequencing sample was made of PBMCs or T cells enriched from blood (not recorded which). These receptors all stem from a young woman who had recovered from COVID-19. Both conserved end residues are part of each CDR3. Each record gives: J gene, V gene, D gene, clone size, CDR3 protein, CDR3 DNA. A D gene is named only where the DNA matches it firmly. A clone size is listed for some rows: how often the clone was seen (once, few, many), or a class if it is expanded.

>TRBJ2-3|TRBV10-2|TRBD2|once
CASWDYPGSTDTQYF
TGCGCCAGCTGGGACTACCCTGGGTCGACAGATACGCAGTATTTT
>TRBJ2-3|TRBV5-5|TRBD2|NA
CASSSPLAGDETQTDTQYF
TGTGCCAGCAGCTCCCCCCTAGCGGGAGATGAGACCCAGACAGATACGCAGTATTTT
>TRBJ1-1|TRBV5-1|TRBD1|NA
CASSPRDRGRGDTEAFF
TGCGCCAGCAGCCCCCGGGACAGGGGGCGAGGTGACACTGAAGCTTTCTTT
>TRBJ1-3|TRBV10-3|TRBD1|few
CAIGTGAGNTIYF
TGTGCCATCGGGACAGGGGCTGGAAACACCATATATTTT
>TRBJ2-1|TRBV7-3|NA|NA
CASSYLMVADYNEQFF
TGTGCCAGCAGCTACCTCATGGTAGCGGATTACAATGAGCAGTTCTTC
>TRBJ1-1|TRBV19|TRBD1|once
CASSTTGTGGAEAFF
TGTGCCAGTAGTACTACCGGGACAGGGGGCGCCGAAGCTTTCTTT
>TRBJ2-7|TRBV2|NA|NA
CASSDLLYRTDYEQYF
TGTGCCAGCAGCGACTTATTATACCGGACAGACTACGAGCAGTACTTC
>TRBJ2-3|TRBV5-5|NA|NA
CASSLGQTTDTQYF
TGTGCCAGCAGCTTGGGACAGACCACAGATACGCAGTATTTT
>TRBJ2-1|TRBV7-2|NA|few
CASSFILLGEQFF
TGTGCCAGCAGCTTTATACTTCTAGGTGAGCAGTTCTTC
>TRBJ2-3|TRBV18|TRBD2|NA
CASSPVGRATDTQYF
TGTGCCAGCTCACCGGTCGGGAGGGCCACAGATACGCAGTATTTT
>TRBJ1-4|TRBV30|TRBD1|NA
CAWSVGDRDEKLFF
TGTGCCTGGAGTGTAGGGGACAGGGACGAAAAACTGTTTTTT
>TRBJ2-3|TRBV30|TRBD1|NA
CAYGQGTDTQYF
TGTGCCTACGGACAGGGAACAGATACGCAGTATTTT
>TRBJ1-2|TRBV2|TRBD1|NA
CASSEGTANYGYTF
TGTGCCAGCAGTGAGGGGACAGCTAACTATGGCTACACCTTC
>TRBJ2-7|TRBV12-3/TRBV12-4|NA|NA
CASSLVSSYEQYF
TGTGCCAGCAGTTTAGTCAGTTCCTACGAGCAGTACTTC
>TRBJ1-2|TRBV28|TRBD1|NA
CASAPGQNYGYTF
TGTGCCAGCGCTCCGGGACAGAACTATGGCTACACCTTC
>TRBJ2-7|TRBV9|NA|NA
CASSVGPTGVSYVQYF
TGTGCCAGCAGCGTAGGCCCGACAGGAGTCTCCTACGTGCAGTACTTC
>TRBJ2-1|TRBV5-1|TRBD2|NA
CASSLPGLAANEQFF
TGCGCCAGCAGCTTGCCGGGACTAGCGGCCAATGAGCAGTTCTTC
>TRBJ2-3|TRBV9|TRBD2|NA
CASSVGRGGRSDTQYF
TGTGCCAGCAGCGTAGGGCGGGGGGGCCGTTCAGATACGCAGTATTTT
>TRBJ2-7|TRBV7-9|NA|NA
CASSSHQSYEQYF
TGTGCCAGCAGCTCACACCAATCCTACGAGCAGTACTTC
>TRBJ2-5|TRBV4-1|NA|NA
CASSQDPGSRIQETQYF
TGCGCCAGCAGCCAAGACCCCGGTTCCAGGATTCAAGAGACCCAGTACTTC
>TRBJ1-2|TRBV25-1|TRBD1|NA
CASNGQGGGYTF
TGTGCCAGCAATGGACAGGGCGGGGGCTACACCTTC
>TRBJ2-7|TRBV7-9|NA|once
CASSLSGGGDEQYF
TGTGCCAGCAGCTTATCCGGGGGTGGAGACGAGCAGTACTTC
>TRBJ1-1|TRBV3-1/TRBV3-2|NA|NA
CASSRAQDSQAFF
TGTGCCAGCAGCCGGGCACAGGACAGTCAAGCTTTCTTT
>TRBJ2-7|TRBV6-5|NA|NA
CASKAQQDSYEQYF
TGTGCCAGCAAAGCCCAACAGGACTCCTACGAGCAGTACTTC
>TRBJ1-1|TRBV5-1|TRBD1|NA
CASSLGGQGSTEAFF
TGCGCCAGCAGCTTGGGGGGACAGGGAAGTACTGAAGCTTTCTTT
>TRBJ2-3|TRBV24-1|TRBD2|NA
CATRAGGGDTQYF
TGTGCCACCAGAGCGGGAGGAGGAGATACGCAGTATTTT
>TRBJ2-5|TRBV18|NA|NA
CASSPSSGVQETQYF
TGTGCCAGCTCACCCTCGAGCGGAGTACAAGAGACCCAGTACTTC
>TRBJ1-1|TRBV5-4|TRBD1|NA
CASSPDWDRDTEAFF
TGTGCCAGCAGCCCCGATTGGGACAGGGACACTGAAGCTTTCTTT
>TRBJ2-7|TRBV6-1|NA|NA
CASSESRASLGEQYF
TGTGCCAGCAGTGAATCCAGGGCATCCCTCGGCGAGCAGTACTTC
>TRBJ1-5|TRBV11-2|NA|few
CASSLDRGQPQHF
TGTGCCAGCAGCTTAGACAGGGGCCAGCCCCAGCATTTT
>TRBJ1-3|TRBV6-5|NA|once
CASSFSYRVAGNTIYF
TGTGCCAGCAGTTTCTCTTACAGGGTAGCTGGAAACACCATATATTTT
>TRBJ2-7|TRBV5-1|NA|NA
CASREGYEQYF
TGCGCCAGCAGGGAGGGCTACGAGCAGTACTTC
>TRBJ1-1|TRBV12-3/TRBV12-4|NA|once
CASSTGENTEAFF
TGTGCCAGCAGCACGGGGGAAAACACTGAAGCTTTCTTT
>TRBJ1-2|TRBV29-1|TRBD1|once
CSATQGDYGYTF
TGCAGCGCCACACAGGGGGACTATGGCTACACCTTC
>TRBJ1-1|TRBV29-1|NA|NA
CSAAQTGNTEAFF
TGCAGCGCCGCTCAGACAGGGAACACTGAAGCTTTCTTT
>TRBJ1-5|TRBV19|NA|NA
CASTRTGSSNQPQHF
TGTGCCAGTACCCGCACAGGGTCTAGCAATCAGCCCCAGCATTTT
>TRBJ2-1|TRBV2|TRBD2|NA
CASSGLAGGSNNEQFF
TGTGCCAGCAGCGGACTAGCGGGGGGGTCCAACAATGAGCAGTTCTTC
>TRBJ2-7|TRBV6-5|TRBD1|few
CASRNRDSYEQYF
TGTGCCAGCCGAAACCGGGACAGCTACGAGCAGTACTTC
>TRBJ2-5|TRBV3-1/TRBV3-2|NA|few
CASSQVGSPETQYF
TGTGCCAGCAGCCAAGTCGGTTCGCCGGAGACCCAGTACTTC